This TCR beta chain was obtained from a study of T cell changes during pregnancy in multiple sclerosis. Produced via immunoSEQ multiplex PCR; TCRdb's table is partial and in-frame only. The data hold fewer than 95,000 clones, with approximately 92% observed a single time. Germline V gene sequence: CDR1 SGHKS, CDR2 YYEKEE (reference sequence). The CDR3 runs to 16 residues. V lost 0 bases and J lost 5; bases outside the gene matches: 9. This chain joins TRBV5-5 and TRBJ1-2; TRBD1 aligns across 8 bases. The sample in question was peripheral blood, obtained in the first trimester of pregnancy. The sequence derives from a female donor with multiple sclerosis, enrolled in a pregnancy study. The CDR3 DNA is TGTGCCAGCAGCTTGGCAGGGGGCACGGATTTTTATGGCTACACCTTC. This codes for CASSLAGGTDFYGYTF.